The 29 T cell receptor beta chains presented below share a single source sample, sequenced in a study of T cell changes during pregnancy in multiple sclerosis. The table came from immunoSEQ multiplex PCR; TCRdb's copy has only in-frame clones and leaves some out. The repertoire holds approximately 33,000 clones, with approximately 90% as singletons. The sample here was CD4+ T cells from peripheral blood mononuclear cells, taken after pregnancy. The receptors were sampled from a female donor with multiple sclerosis, enrolled in a pregnancy study.

The chain combines TRBV7-6 with TRBJ1-2, with TRBD1 matching 10 bases. The germline V gene has CDR1 SGHVS and CDR2 FNYEAQ. V was clipped by 5 bases and J by 8 bases; unmatched bases: 5. The CDR3 runs 13 residues. The CDR3 DNA is TGTGCCAGCAGCAGACAGGGGGCAAGCGGCTACACCTTC. Encoded protein: CASSRQGASGYTF.

V usage is TRBV15 and J usage is TRBJ1-1; 7 bases are shared with TRBD1. With V trimmed by 4 bases and J by 8 bases, 7 bases remained unmatched. The CDR3 covers 13 residues. In germline, CDR1 is LNHNV, CDR2 YYDKDF (reference sequence). The CDR3 nucleotides are TGTGCCACCAGCATGGACAGGCATCCCGAAGCTTTCTTT. It encodes CATSMDRHPEAFF.

The chain joins TRBV27 to TRBJ2-7; TRBD2 matches at 9 bases. Germline V gives CDR1 MNHEY, CDR2 SMNVEV (reference sequence). The CDR3 totals 15 residues. The V segment lost 5 bases and the J segment 7 bases; nucleotides outside the gene matches: 12. CDR3 nucleotide sequence: TGTGCCAGCAGTGGAAGCGGGAGGCTCTCAGGGGAGCAGTACTTC. Its protein is CASSGSGRLSGEQYF.

V usage is TRBV9 and J usage is TRBJ2-3; the match to TRBD1 covers 7 bases. J gave up 2 bases and V 4 bases, and 10 bases lay outside the gene matches. Looked up from germline, CDR1 is SGDLS and CDR2 is YYNGEE. The CDR3 runs to 16 residues. DNA for the CDR3: TGTGCCAGCAGCCCCCGAGGGGGCGAAAACACAGATACGCAGTATTTT. It codes for CASSPRGGENTDTQYF. The variable domain in full, completed from reference TRBV9 and TRBJ2-3, reads DSGVTQTPKHLITATGQRVTLRCSPRSGDLSVYWYQQSLDQGLQFLIQYYNGEERAKGNILERFSAQQFPDLHSELNLSSLELGDSALYFCASSPRGGENTDTQYFGPGTRLTVL.

The V and J genes are TRBV4-1 and TRBJ2-5; a possible D gene is TRBD2 (5 bases). Germline lookup yields CDR1 MGHRA and CDR2 YSYEKL. The CDR3 covers 14 residues. V was trimmed by 4 bases and J by 5 bases, leaving 14 bases between them. CDR3 DNA sequence: TGCGCCAGCAGCCTTCGGGTGTCGGGGGAGACCCAGTACTTC. Translating it yields CASSLRVSGETQYF.

The chain links TRBV19 to TRBJ1-5; the D is unclear. V lost 4 bases and J 6 bases, leaving 13 bases between the germline ends. The CDR3 consists of 14 residues. Germline V CDR1 and CDR2: LNHDA, SQIVND (reference sequence). CDR3 residues: CASSRLGLGQPQHF. DNA of the CDR3: TGTGCCAGTAGTAGATTGGGCTTGGGTCAGCCCCAGCATTTT.

V gene TRBV19 combines with J gene TRBJ2-2; the D gene is possibly TRBD2 (5 bases). V was clipped by 7 bases and J by 5 bases, with 11 bases between them. This CDR3 is built from 13 residues. Germline assignment: CDR1 LNHDA and CDR2 SQIVND (reference sequence). The CDR3 DNA reads TGTGCCAGTAACCCGGGGTCTACCGGGGAGCTGTTTTTT. It specifies CASNPGSTGELFF.

The chain combines TRBV19 with TRBJ1-6; 10 nucleotides match TRBD1. The germline CDR1 and CDR2 sequences are LNHDA and SQIVND (reference sequence). This CDR3 has 13 residues. The trim removed 10 bases at V and 9 bases at J, leaving 6 bases unmatched. In DNA, the CDR3 is TGTGCCACCCTAAGGGACAGGGGTTCACCCCTCCACTTT. Residues: CATLRDRGSPLHF.

This clone was found a few times. V is TRBV7-6 and J is TRBJ1-5; tentative D call: TRBD1 (6 bases). This CDR3 has 13 amino acids. Germline CDR1 SGHVS, CDR2 FNYEAQ. The ends were cut back, 4 bases at V and 6 bases at J, with 10 bases in the middle. The CDR3 DNA is TGTGCCAGCAGCTCACAGGGCAGTCAGCCCCAGCATTTT. It codes for CASSSQGSQPQHF.

CDR3: CASHRDRSTDTQYF. The DNA for the CDR3 is TGTGCCAGCCACCGGGACAGAAGCACAGATACGCAGTATTTT. The chain carries TRBV2 and TRBJ2-3, with 7 bases matching TRBD1. Germline CDR1 reads SNHLY; CDR2 reads FYNNEI. J lost 0 bases, V lost 8 bases, and 5 bases had no gene match. This CDR3 has 14 amino acids.

This rearrangement joins TRBV5-1 to TRBJ2-3; D remains ambiguous. Trimming removed 0 bases from V and 5 bases from J, with 4 bases in between. Germline assignment: CDR1 SGHRS and CDR2 YFSETQ. The CDR3 consists of 12 residues. Here the CDR3 reads CASSLGLDTQYF. CDR3 DNA: TGCGCCAGCAGCTTGGGACTAGATACGCAGTATTTT.

The V and J genes are TRBV2 and TRBJ1-2, with 7 positions matching TRBD1. Losses at the gene ends were 6 bases for V and 3 bases for J; bases not matched to a gene: 7. The CDR3 is 14 amino acids. Per germline, CDR1 SNHLY and CDR2 FYNNEI. The CDR3 nucleotides read TGTGCCAGCAGGAAAACCGGGACAGACTATGGCTACACCTTC. This sequence encodes CASRKTGTDYGYTF.

This chain joins TRBV6-5 and TRBJ2-7; perhaps TRBD1 as D (6 bases). In germline, CDR1 is MNHEY, CDR2 SVGAGI. The V and J ends lost 5 bases and 0 bases respectively, with 11 bases between them. The CDR3 runs to 14 residues. CDR3 nucleotides: TGTGCCAGCAGTCCCAACAGGGACTCCTACGAGCAGTACTTC. Translated, it gives CASSPNRDSYEQYF.

The gene calls are TRBV27 and TRBJ2-7; D might be TRBD1 (5 bases). In germline, CDR1 is MNHEY, CDR2 SMNVEV (reference sequence). V was clipped by 8 bases and J by 4 bases, with 18 bases between them. The CDR3 is 14 amino acids. CDR3 sequence reads: CASPQPDNIYEQYF. The CDR3 DNA reads TGTGCCAGCCCCCAGCCGGACAATATTTACGAGCAGTACTTC.

This chain connects TRBV5-4 to TRBJ1-3; tentatively, D is TRBD1 (6 bases). Germline V gives CDR1 SGHNT, CDR2 YYREEE (reference sequence). With 5 bases removed from V and 0 bases from J, the gap between germline ends came to 12 bases. The CDR3 runs to 15 residues. The CDR3 spells CASSSRDNSGNTIYF. The CDR3 DNA reads TGTGCCAGCAGTTCCCGGGACAACTCTGGAAACACCATATATTTT.

The genes are TRBV9 and TRBJ2-3, with D possibly being TRBD2 (6 bases). From germline, CDR1 is SGDLS and CDR2 YYNGEE. The V end was cut by 4 bases, the J end by 0 bases, with 12 bases between. The CDR3 runs to 15 residues. DNA of the CDR3: TGTGCCAGCAGCCATTCCGGGACTAGCACAGATACGCAGTATTTT. It yields the protein CASSHSGTSTDTQYF.

This rearrangement joins TRBV9 to TRBJ2-5; D is unclear. Germline values: CDR1 SGDLS, CDR2 YYNGEE. V lost 7 bases, J lost 2 bases, and 12 bases lay in between. CDR3 size: 13 residues. The CDR3 sequence: CASSPSGQETQYF. The CDR3 DNA reads as TGTGCCAGCTCACCTTCGGGTCAAGAGACCCAGTACTTC.

Remarks on this clone: At one boundary the junction diverges from the germline segment, which might be a read error. The CDR3 DNA reads as TGCGCCAGCAGCCAAGAAACGTACAGGGCGAAAATTTTT. It codes for CASSQETYRAKIF. This chain links TRBV4-3 with TRBJ1-4; D is possibly TRBD1 (6 bases). This CDR3 has 13 residues. Germline values: CDR1 LGHNA, CDR2 YSLEER.

J is TRBJ2-3 and V is TRBV30, with D possibly being TRBD2 (6 bases). The CDR3 totals 15 residues. Looked up from germline, CDR1 is GTSNPN and CDR2 is SVGIG (reference sequence). Trimming took off 2 bases at V and 2 bases at J, with 14 bases between the two ends. This CDR3 is CAWSSPLAFTDTQYF. As DNA, the CDR3 is TGTGCCTGGAGTTCCCCACTAGCTTTCACAGATACGCAGTATTTT.

CDR3 loop: CASSQGGQETQYF. The CDR3 DNA follows: TGCGCCAGCAGCCAAGGCGGGCAAGAGACCCAGTACTTC. The V call is TRBV4-1, the J call TRBJ2-5; weak D call: TRBD2 (5 bases). CDR1 is MGHRA, CDR2 YSYEKL, per germline. This CDR3 comprises 13 residues. With 1 base removed from V and 2 bases from J, the gap between germline ends came to 5 bases.

The chain employs TRBV7-7 and TRBJ1-1; D gene ambiguous. The ends were cut back, 5 bases at V and 1 base at J, with 8 bases in the middle. Germline V gives CDR1 SSHAT, CDR2 FNYEAQ (reference sequence). The CDR3 has 13 residues. In DNA, the CDR3 is TGTGCCAGCAGCGCTACAGCGAACACTGAAGCTTTCTTT. Translation gives CASSATANTEAFF. Together with reference TRBV7-7 and TRBJ1-1, the CDR3 gives the full variable domain: GAGVSQSPRYKVTKRGQDVTLRCDPISSHATLYWYQQALGQGPEFLTYFNYEAQPDKSGLPSDRFSAERPEGSISTLTIQRTEQRDSAMYRCASSATANTEAFFGQGTRLTVV.

This chain links TRBV4-2 with TRBJ1-2, with TRBD1 matching over 9 bases. The trim removed 0 bases at V and 9 bases at J, leaving 5 bases unmatched. This CDR3 spans 14 amino acids. Per the germline V gene, CDR1 is LGHNA and CDR2 is YNFKEQ. In DNA, the CDR3 is TGTGCCAGCAGCCAAGAAGGACAGGGGTGGAGCTACACCTTC. Protein sequence: CASSQEGQGWSYTF.

This sequence joins TRBV28 and TRBJ2-7; TRBD2 matches 9 bases. Germline trimming cut 6 bases from V and 5 bases from J; bases unmatched to any gene: 11. In germline, CDR1 is MDHEN, CDR2 SYDVKM. This CDR3 is built from 15 residues. As DNA, the CDR3 is TGTGCCAGCAGGGATCCGGGACTAGCTGTTGACGAGCAGTACTTC. Translation: CASRDPGLAVDEQYF.

CDR3 in DNA: TGTGCCAGCAGTACGACAGGGGTCTCCTACAATGAGCAGTTCTTC. Amino acids: CASSTTGVSYNEQFF. The rearrangement links TRBV6-1 to TRBJ2-1; the match to TRBD1 covers 8 bases. The ends lost 5 bases at V and 0 bases at J; junction bases unmatched: 3. Germline V gene data show CDR1 as MNHNS and CDR2 as SASEGT. The CDR3 is 15 residues long.

The J gene is TRBJ2-5, the V gene TRBV21-1; the table names TRBD2, a call not compared with the DNA. TRBV21-1 represents a pseudogene. This CDR3 contains 15 residues. The CDR3 DNA follows: TGTGCCAGCAGCAAAGCCGAGCGGGATCAAGAGACCCAGTACTTC. Translated, it gives CASSKAERDQETQYF.

The CDR3 coding sequence is TGTGCCAGCAGCCTGGGACAGGGGAATGAGCAGTTCTTC. Translation: CASSLGQGNEQFF. The V and J genes are TRBV7-9 and TRBJ2-1; 10 bases fit TRBD1. CDR3 length: 13 residues. Germline V gene lookup returns CDR1 SEHNR and CDR2 FQNEAQ (reference sequence). Trimming took 5 bases from V and 7 from J; bases not matched to a gene: 2. The full variable domain, completed using reference TRBV7-9 and TRBJ2-1, is DTGVSQNPRHKITKRGQNVTFRCDPISEHNRLYWYRQTLGQGPEFLTYFQNEAQLEKSRLLSDRFSAERPKGSFSTLEIQRTEQGDSAMYLCASSLGQGNEQFFGPGTRLTVL.

The chain couples TRBV5-4 to TRBJ2-1; the match to TRBD1 covers 7 bases. This CDR3 has 16 residues. Germline CDR1 reads SGHNT; CDR2 reads YYREEE (reference sequence). The V gene end was trimmed by 1 base and the J gene end by 11 bases; junction bases not matched to a gene: 15. The CDR3 protein is CASSLRGQSSYSKQFF. As DNA, the CDR3 is TGTGCCAGCAGCTTGAGGGGACAGAGTTCATACTCTAAGCAGTTCTTC.

This chain connects TRBV14 to TRBJ2-5; TRBD2 agrees at 9 bases. The CDR3 is made up of 15 amino acids. The germline V gene encodes CDR1 SGHDN and CDR2 FVKESK. J gave up 5 bases and V 4 bases, and 8 bases lay outside the gene matches. CDR3 region: CASSLLRAGGETQYF. The CDR3 bases are TGTGCCAGCAGCCTCCTTCGGGCGGGAGGGGAGACCCAGTACTTC.

V and J are TRBV15 and TRBJ1-2; 8 nucleotides align to TRBD1. The CDR3 sequence is 14 residues long. CDR1 LNHNV and CDR2 YYDKDF come from the germline V gene (reference sequence). V lost 8 bases and J lost 6; bases outside the gene matches: 11. DNA of the CDR3: TGTGCCACCTCACCTGTGGGACAGGAGCATGGCTACACCTTC. Residues: CATSPVGQEHGYTF.